Included here is one T cell receptor beta chain sequence, with context. The antigen is undetermined. CDR3 length: 14 amino acids. The J segment lost 2 bases and the V segment lost 6 bases, leaving 5 bases of the junction unmatched. Germline CDR1 and CDR2: MDHEN and SYDVKM. These data come from a study of shared clonotypes between healthy human individuals. The repertoire was sequenced with immunoSEQ multiplex PCR; TCRdb's copy has only in-frame clones and lacks some. Altogether roughly 400,000 clones are present, 96% being singletons, with the ten largest covering around 0.32%. Study outcomes and limitations: Naive subsets generally had larger estimated richness than memory subsets. Generation probabilities of non-shared clonotypes were lower (relative to those shared by all four donors). Only blood was sampled, and tissue TCR repertoires likely differ from blood ones.

The sample taken for sequencing was memory CD8+ T cells sorted from blood. Subset defined: CD45RO+ cells pooled with CCR7-negative TemRA cells. The clonotype comes from a man between 25 and 39 years old in good health. The rearrangement joins TRBV28 to TRBJ2-7; 9 nucleotides agree with TRBD2. The CDR3 nucleotides are TGTGCCAGCAGCTCTAGCGGGATTCCCTACGAGCAGTACTTC. Translating gives CASSSSGIPYEQYF.